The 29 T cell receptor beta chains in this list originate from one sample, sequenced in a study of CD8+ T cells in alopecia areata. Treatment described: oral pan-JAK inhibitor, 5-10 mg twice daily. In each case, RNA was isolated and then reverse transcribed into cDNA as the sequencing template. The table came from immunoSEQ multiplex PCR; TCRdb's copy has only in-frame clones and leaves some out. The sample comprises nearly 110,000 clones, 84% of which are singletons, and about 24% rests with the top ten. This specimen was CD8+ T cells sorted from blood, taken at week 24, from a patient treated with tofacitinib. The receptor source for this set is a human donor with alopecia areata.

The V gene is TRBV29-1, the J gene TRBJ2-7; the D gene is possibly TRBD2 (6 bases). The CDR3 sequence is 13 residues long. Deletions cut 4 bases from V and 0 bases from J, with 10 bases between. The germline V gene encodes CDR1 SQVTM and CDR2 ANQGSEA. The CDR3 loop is CSVVASDSYEQYF. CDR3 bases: TGCAGCGTTGTGGCTAGCGACTCCTACGAGCAGTACTTC.

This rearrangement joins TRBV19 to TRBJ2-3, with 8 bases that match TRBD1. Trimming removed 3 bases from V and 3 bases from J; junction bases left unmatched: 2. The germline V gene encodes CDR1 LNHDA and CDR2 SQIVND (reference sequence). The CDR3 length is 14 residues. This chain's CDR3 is CASSMDRETDTQYF. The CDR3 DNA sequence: TGTGCCAGTAGTATGGACAGGGAGACAGATACGCAGTATTTT.

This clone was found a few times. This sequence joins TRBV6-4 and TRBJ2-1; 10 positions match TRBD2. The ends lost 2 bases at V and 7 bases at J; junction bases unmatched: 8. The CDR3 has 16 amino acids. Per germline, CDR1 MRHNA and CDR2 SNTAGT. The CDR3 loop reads CASSDLSGGGRNEQFF. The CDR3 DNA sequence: TGTGCCAGCAGTGACCTAAGCGGGGGGGGTCGGAATGAGCAGTTCTTC.

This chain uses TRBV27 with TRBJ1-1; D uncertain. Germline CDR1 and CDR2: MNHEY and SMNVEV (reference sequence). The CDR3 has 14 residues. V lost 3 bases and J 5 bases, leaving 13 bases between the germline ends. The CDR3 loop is CASSLGSRGTEAFF. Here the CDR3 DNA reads TGTGCCAGCAGTTTGGGTTCTAGAGGAACTGAAGCTTTCTTT.

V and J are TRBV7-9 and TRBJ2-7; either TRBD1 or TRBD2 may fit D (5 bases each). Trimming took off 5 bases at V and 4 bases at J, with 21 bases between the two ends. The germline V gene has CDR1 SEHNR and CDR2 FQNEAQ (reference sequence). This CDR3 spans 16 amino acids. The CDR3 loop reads CASSPGQPRTFYEQYF. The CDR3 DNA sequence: TGTGCCAGCAGCCCGGGGCAGCCACGTACCTTTTACGAGCAGTACTTC. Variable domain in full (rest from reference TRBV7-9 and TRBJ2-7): DTGVSQNPRHKITKRGQNVTFRCDPISEHNRLYWYRQTLGQGPEFLTYFQNEAQLEKSRLLSDRFSAERPKGSFSTLEIQRTEQGDSAMYLCASSPGQPRTFYEQYFGPGTRLTVT.

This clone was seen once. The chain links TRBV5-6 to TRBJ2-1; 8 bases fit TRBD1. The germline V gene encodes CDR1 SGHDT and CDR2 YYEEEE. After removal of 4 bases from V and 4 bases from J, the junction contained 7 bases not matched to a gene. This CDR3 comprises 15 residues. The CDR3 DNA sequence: TGTGCCAGCAGCCGGCCAAGACAGGGGTACAATGAGCAGTTCTTC. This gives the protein CASSRPRQGYNEQFF.

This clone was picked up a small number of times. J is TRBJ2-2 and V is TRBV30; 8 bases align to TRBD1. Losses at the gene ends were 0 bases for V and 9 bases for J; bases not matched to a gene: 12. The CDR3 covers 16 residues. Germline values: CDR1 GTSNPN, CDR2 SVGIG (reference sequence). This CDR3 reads CAWSVGRGRSYRELFF. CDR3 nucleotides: TGTGCCTGGAGTGTAGGCAGGGGGCGATCCTATAGGGAGCTGTTTTTT.

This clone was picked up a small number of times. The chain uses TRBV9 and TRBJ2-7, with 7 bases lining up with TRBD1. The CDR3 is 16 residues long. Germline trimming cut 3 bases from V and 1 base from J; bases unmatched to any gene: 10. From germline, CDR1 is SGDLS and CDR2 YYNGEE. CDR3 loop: CASSEGQARFSYEQYF. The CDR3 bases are TGTGCCAGCAGCGAAGGACAGGCCCGTTTTTCCTACGAGCAGTACTTC.

The CDR3 DNA reads as TGTGCCAGTAACTCCGACAGGGACCTCTCTGGAAACACCATATATTTT. Translation gives CASNSDRDLSGNTIYF. V usage is TRBV19 and J usage is TRBJ1-3, with 7 nucleotides matching TRBD1. The CDR3 is 16 amino acids. After removal of 7 bases from V and 0 bases from J, the junction contained 9 bases not matched to a gene. Germline V gives CDR1 LNHDA, CDR2 SQIVND (reference sequence).

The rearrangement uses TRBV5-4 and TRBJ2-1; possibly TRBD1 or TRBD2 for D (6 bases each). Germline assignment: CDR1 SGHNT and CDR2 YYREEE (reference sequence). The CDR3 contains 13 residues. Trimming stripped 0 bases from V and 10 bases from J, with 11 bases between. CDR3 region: CASSLGGAQEQFF. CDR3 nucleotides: TGTGCCAGCAGCTTGGGGGGGGCGCAGGAGCAGTTCTTC.

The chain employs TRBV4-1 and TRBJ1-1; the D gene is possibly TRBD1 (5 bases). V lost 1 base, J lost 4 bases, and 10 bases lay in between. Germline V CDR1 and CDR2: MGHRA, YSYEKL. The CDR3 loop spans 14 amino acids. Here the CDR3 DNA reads TGCGCCAGCAGCCAAGGAGACCAGGGCACTGAAGCTTTCTTT. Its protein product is CASSQGDQGTEAFF.

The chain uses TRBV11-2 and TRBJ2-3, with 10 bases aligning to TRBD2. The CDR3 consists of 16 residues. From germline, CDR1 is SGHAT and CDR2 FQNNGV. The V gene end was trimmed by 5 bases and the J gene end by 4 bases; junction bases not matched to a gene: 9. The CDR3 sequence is CASSPFRSGGADTQYF. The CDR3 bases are TGTGCCAGCAGCCCCTTCCGCAGCGGGGGGGCAGATACGCAGTATTTT.

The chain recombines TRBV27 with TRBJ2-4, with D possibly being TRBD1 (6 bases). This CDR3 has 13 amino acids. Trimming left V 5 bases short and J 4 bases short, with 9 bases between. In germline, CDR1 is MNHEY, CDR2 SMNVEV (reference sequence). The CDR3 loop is CASSGDTKNIQYF. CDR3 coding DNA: TGTGCCAGCAGTGGGGACACAAAAAACATTCAGTACTTC.

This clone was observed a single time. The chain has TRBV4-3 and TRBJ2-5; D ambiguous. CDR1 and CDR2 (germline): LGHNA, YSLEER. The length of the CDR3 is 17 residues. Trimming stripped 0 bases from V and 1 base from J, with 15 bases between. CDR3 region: CASSQDSPPASQETQYF. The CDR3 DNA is TGCGCCAGCAGCCAAGATTCACCGCCGGCCAGCCAAGAGACCCAGTACTTC.

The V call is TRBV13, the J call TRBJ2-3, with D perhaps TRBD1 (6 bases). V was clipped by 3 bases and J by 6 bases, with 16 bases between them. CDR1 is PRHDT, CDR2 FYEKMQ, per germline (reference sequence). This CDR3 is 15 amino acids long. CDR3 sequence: CASSFGGGRGDTQYF. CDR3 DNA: TGTGCCAGCAGCTTTGGTGGGGGCCGAGGGGATACGCAGTATTTT.

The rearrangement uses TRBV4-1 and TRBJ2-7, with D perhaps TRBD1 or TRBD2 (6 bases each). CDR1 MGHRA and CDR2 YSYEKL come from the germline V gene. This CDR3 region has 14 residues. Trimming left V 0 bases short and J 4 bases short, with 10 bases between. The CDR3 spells CASSQDPGAYEQYF. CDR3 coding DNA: TGCGCCAGCAGCCAAGATCCGGGGGCTTACGAGCAGTACTTC.

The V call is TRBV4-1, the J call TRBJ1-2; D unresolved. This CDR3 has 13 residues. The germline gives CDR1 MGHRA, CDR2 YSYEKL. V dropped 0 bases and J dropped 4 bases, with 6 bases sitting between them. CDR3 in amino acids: CASSQEVAYGYTF. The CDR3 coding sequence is TGCGCCAGCAGCCAAGAAGTAGCCTATGGCTACACCTTC.

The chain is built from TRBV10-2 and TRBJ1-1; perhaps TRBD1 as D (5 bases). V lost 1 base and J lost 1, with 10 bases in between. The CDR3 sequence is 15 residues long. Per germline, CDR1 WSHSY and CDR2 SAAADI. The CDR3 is CASSEWGIENTEAFF. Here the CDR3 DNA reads TGCGCCAGCAGTGAGTGGGGGATCGAGAACACTGAAGCTTTCTTT.

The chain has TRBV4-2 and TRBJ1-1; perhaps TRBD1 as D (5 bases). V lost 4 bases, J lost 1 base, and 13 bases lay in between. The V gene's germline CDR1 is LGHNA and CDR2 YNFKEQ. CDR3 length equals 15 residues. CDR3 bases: TGTGCCAGCAGCCTCTTTGGGGGGGAGAACACTGAAGCTTTCTTT. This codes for CASSLFGGENTEAFF.

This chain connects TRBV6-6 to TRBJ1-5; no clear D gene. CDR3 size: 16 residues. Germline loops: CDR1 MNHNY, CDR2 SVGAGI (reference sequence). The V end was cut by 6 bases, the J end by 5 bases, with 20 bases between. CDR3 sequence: CASSHPPDNAYQPQHF. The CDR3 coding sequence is TGTGCCAGCAGCCATCCCCCCGACAACGCATATCAGCCCCAGCATTTT.

The CDR3 region is CASSQSRGDEQFF. The CDR3 region has the DNA TGCGCCAGCAGCCAATCCAGGGGCGATGAGCAGTTCTTC. V usage is TRBV4-3 and J usage is TRBJ2-1; TRBD1 might be the D (6 bases). This CDR3 comprises 13 residues. V was trimmed by 2 bases and J by 8 bases, leaving 10 bases between them. Germline V gene sequence: CDR1 LGHNA, CDR2 YSLEER.

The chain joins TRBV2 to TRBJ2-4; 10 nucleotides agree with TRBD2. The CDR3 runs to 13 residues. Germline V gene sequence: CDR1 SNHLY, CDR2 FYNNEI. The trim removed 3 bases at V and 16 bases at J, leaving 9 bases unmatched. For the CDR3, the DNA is TGTGCCAGCAGTGATATAACTAGCGGGGCCAAATACTTC. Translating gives CASSDITSGAKYF. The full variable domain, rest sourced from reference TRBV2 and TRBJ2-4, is EPEVTQTPSHQVTQMGQEVILRCVPISNHLYFYWYRQILGQKVEFLVSFYNNEISEKSEIFDDQFSVERPDGSNFTLKIRSTKLEDSAMYFCASSDITSGAKYFGAGTRLSVL.

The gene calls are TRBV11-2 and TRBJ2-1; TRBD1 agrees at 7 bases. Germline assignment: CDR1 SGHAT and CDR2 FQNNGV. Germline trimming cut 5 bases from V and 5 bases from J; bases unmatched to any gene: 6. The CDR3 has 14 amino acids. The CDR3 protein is CASSDREFNNEQFF. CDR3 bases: TGTGCCAGCAGCGACAGGGAATTCAACAATGAGCAGTTCTTC. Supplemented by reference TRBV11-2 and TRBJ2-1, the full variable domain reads EAGVAQSPRYKIIEKRQSVAFWCNPISGHATLYWYQQILGQGPKLLIQFQNNGVVDDSQLPKDRFSAERLKGVDSTLKIQPAKLEDSAVYLCASSDREFNNEQFFGPGTRLTVL.

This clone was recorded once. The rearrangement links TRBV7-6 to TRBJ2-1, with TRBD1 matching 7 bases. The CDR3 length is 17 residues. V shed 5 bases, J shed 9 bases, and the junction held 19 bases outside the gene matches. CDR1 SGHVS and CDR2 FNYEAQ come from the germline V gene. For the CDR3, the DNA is TGTGCCAGCAGCCTAAGGAGGAAGGGGGCAGGGATTAGTGAGCAGTTCTTC. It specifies CASSLRRKGAGISEQFF. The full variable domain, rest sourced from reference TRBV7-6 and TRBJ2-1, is GAGVSQSPRYKVTKRGQDVALRCDPISGHVSLYWYRQALGQGPEFLTYFNYEAQQDKSGLPNDRFSAERPEGSISTLTIQRTEQRDSAMYRCASSLRRKGAGISEQFFGPGTRLTVL.

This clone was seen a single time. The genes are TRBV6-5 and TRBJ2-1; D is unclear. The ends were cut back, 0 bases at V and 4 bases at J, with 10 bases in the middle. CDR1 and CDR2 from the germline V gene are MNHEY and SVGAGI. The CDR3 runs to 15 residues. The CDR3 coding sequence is TGTGCCAGCAGTTACTCGAACTCAAAATACAATGAGCAGTTCTTC. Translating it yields CASSYSNSKYNEQFF.

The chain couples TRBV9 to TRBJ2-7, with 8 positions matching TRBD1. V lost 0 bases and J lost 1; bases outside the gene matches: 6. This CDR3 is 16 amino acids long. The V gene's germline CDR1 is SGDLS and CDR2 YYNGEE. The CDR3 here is CASSVASGTGSYEQYF. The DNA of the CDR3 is TGTGCCAGCAGCGTAGCTTCAGGGACAGGTTCCTACGAGCAGTACTTC.

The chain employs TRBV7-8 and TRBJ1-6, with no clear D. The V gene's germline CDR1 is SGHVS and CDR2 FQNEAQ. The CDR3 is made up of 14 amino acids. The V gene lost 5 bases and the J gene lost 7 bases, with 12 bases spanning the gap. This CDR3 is CASSRSTGNSPLHF. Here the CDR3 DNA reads TGTGCCAGCAGCCGCTCTACGGGGAATTCACCCCTCCACTTT.

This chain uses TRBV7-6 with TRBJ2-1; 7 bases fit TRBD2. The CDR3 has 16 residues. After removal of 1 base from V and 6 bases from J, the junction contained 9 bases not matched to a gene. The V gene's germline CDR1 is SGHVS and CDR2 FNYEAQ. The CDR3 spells CASSLGAGLAANEQFF. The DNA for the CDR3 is TGTGCCAGCAGCTTAGGGGCGGGGCTAGCGGCCAATGAGCAGTTCTTC.

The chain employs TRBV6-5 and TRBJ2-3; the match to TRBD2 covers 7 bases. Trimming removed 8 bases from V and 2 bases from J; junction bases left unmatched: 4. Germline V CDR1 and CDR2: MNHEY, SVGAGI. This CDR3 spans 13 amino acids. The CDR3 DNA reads TGTGCCAGCGGGGGGGACCTCACAGATACGCAGTATTTT. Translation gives CASGGDLTDTQYF.